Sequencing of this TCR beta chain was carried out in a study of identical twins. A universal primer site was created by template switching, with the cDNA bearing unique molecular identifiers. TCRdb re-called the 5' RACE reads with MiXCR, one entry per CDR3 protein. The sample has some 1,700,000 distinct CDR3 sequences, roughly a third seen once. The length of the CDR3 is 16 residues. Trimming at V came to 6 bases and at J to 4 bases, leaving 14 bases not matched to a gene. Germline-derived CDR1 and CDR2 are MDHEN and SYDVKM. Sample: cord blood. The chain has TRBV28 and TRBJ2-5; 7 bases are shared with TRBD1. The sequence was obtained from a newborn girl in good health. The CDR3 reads CASSSPYDRAGETQYF. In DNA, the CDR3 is TGTGCCAGCAGCTCCCCGTACGACAGGGCGGGAGAGACCCAGTACTTC.